This entry lists 9 T cell receptor beta chains sequenced from one sample in a study of cytomegalovirus exposure and HLA in healthy donors. Vbeta (60) and Jbeta (13) primers were used in the PCR. Sequencing was performed with immunoSEQ multiplex PCR; in TCRdb, only in-frame clones are kept and a portion is missing. The sample lists 200,000 or so clones, less than 80% occurring once. Sequencing was performed on PBMCs. These TCRs come from a girl aged 2 to 9 in good health and CMV-seronegative.

V gene TRBV5-1 combines with J gene TRBJ2-2, with D possibly TRBD2 on 5 matching bases. The CDR3 spans 14 residues. V lost 6 bases and J lost 2, with 11 bases in between. Germline V gene sequence: CDR1 SGHRS, CDR2 YFSETQ. The CDR3 sequence: CASIRETNTGELFF. CDR3 bases: TGCGCCAGCATCCGGGAAACAAACACCGGGGAGCTGTTTTTT.

J is TRBJ1-3 and V is TRBV7-3; D perhaps matches TRBD1 (6 bases). The CDR3 is made up of 16 amino acids. Trimming shortened V by 3 bases and J by 0 bases, and 12 bases separated the two germline ends. Germline loops: CDR1 SGHTA, CDR2 FQGTGA. CDR3 nucleotide sequence: TGTGCCAGCAGCTTCCGACAGGCAGGCTCTGGAAACACCATATATTTT. It yields the protein CASSFRQAGSGNTIYF.

The chain uses TRBV5-4 and TRBJ2-7; D possibly corresponds to TRBD2 (5 bases). The V end was cut by 2 bases, the J end by 0 bases, with 6 bases between. The CDR3 loop spans 13 amino acids. The germline V gene has CDR1 SGHNT and CDR2 YYREEE (reference sequence). The CDR3 DNA follows: TGTGCCAGCAGCTTCGAGGGCTCCTACGAGCAGTACTTC. Translation: CASSFEGSYEQYF.

The chain employs TRBV7-7 and TRBJ2-7, with D perhaps matching TRBD1 (6 bases). The CDR3 length is 14 residues. With 5 bases removed from V and 6 bases from J, the gap between germline ends came to 17 bases. Germline V gene sequence: CDR1 SSHAT, CDR2 FNYEAQ (reference sequence). The CDR3: CASSPDWGQSEQYF. DNA of the CDR3: TGTGCCAGCAGCCCCGATTGGGGGCAGAGCGAGCAGTACTTC. Full variable domain (rest looked up from reference TRBV7-7 and TRBJ2-7): GAGVSQSPRYKVTKRGQDVTLRCDPISSHATLYWYQQALGQGPEFLTYFNYEAQPDKSGLPSDRFSAERPEGSISTLTIQRTEQRDSAMYRCASSPDWGQSEQYFGPGTRLTVT.

The gene calls are TRBV18 and TRBJ1-1, with 7 positions matching TRBD1. Germline V gene data show CDR1 as KGHSH and CDR2 as LQKENI. There are 17 residues in the CDR3. J lost 0 bases, V lost 1 base, and 8 bases had no gene match. The CDR3 here is CASSPLPAGGMNTEAFF. CDR3 in DNA: TGTGCCAGCTCACCACTTCCCGCAGGGGGAATGAACACTGAAGCTTTCTTT.

The chain couples TRBV15 to TRBJ2-5; TRBD1 matches at 8 bases. Trimming removed 3 bases from V and 5 bases from J; junction bases left unmatched: 8. Germline lookup yields CDR1 LNHNV and CDR2 YYDKDF (reference sequence). The CDR3 has 15 amino acids. As DNA, the CDR3 is TGTGCCACCAGCAGGGACCAGGGGGCGGAGGAGACCCAGTACTTC. The encoded protein is CATSRDQGAEETQYF.

This clone was seen a single time. The rearrangement links TRBV6-6 to TRBJ1-6, with TRBD1 identical over 11 bases. Germline-derived CDR1 and CDR2 are MNHNY and SVGAGI (reference sequence). The CDR3 is 15 residues long. Losses at the gene ends were 5 bases for V and 7 bases for J; bases not matched to a gene: 4. The CDR3 DNA is TGTGCCAGCAGTCAGGGGACAGGGGGAAATTCACCCCTCCACTTT. This encodes CASSQGTGGNSPLHF.

This sequence joins TRBV7-9 and TRBJ1-1; D is ambiguous. This CDR3 spans 14 amino acids. V dropped 1 base and J dropped 1 base, with 7 bases sitting between them. Germline V gives CDR1 SEHNR, CDR2 FQNEAQ (reference sequence). The CDR3 loop reads CASSLGSGNTEAFF. The DNA of the CDR3 is TGTGCCAGCAGCTTAGGGTCAGGGAACACTGAAGCTTTCTTT.

The CDR3 region is CASRLQGPNTEAFF. The CDR3 DNA is TGTGCCAGCAGGCTTCAGGGGCCGAACACTGAAGCTTTCTTT. J is TRBJ1-1 and V is TRBV13; a weak D match, TRBD1 (6 bases). Looked up from germline, CDR1 is PRHDT and CDR2 is FYEKMQ (reference sequence). The CDR3 runs 14 residues. V shed 6 bases and J shed 1 base, with 12 bases lying between them.